This T cell receptor (beta chain) is drawn from a study of Ad26.COV2.S vaccination and SARS-CoV-2 variants. Broader study findings: Estimates derived from TCR breadth and depth analyses may have underestimated total T cell responses. People who got the vaccine or the placebo had similar non-spike TCR breadth. Spike-specific responses of CD8+ and CD4+ T cells were reported to display substantial breadth after vaccination. Among vaccine recipients, spike-specific TCR breadth exceeded that of placebo recipients.

Method: immunoSEQ multiplex PCR; TCRdb's copy keeps in-frame clones and lacks some. The sample shows about 350,000 clones, 92% of them seen only once. The CDR3 contains 15 residues. V lost 5 bases to trimming and J lost 3 bases, with 14 bases between them. Germline V gene data show CDR1 as MRHNA and CDR2 as SNTAGT. On this clone: The antigen is unknown.

The sequence came from a human donor who had recovered from COVID-19. V and J are TRBV6-4 and TRBJ2-1; D is perhaps TRBD2 (6 bases). The sample here was peripheral blood, taken after recovery from COVID-19. The CDR3: CASSLGGEYYNEQFF. In DNA, the CDR3 is TGTGCCAGCAGTTTGGGAGGAGAGTACTACAATGAGCAGTTCTTC.